The clone carrying this T cell receptor (beta chain) was counted between two and nine times. Regarding time point: pre-sensitization, week 0. Treatment specified: therapeutic diphenylcyclopropenone sensitization with weekly scalp DPC. Total RNA came from unfractionated whole blood. In TCRdb, the RACE reads were re-called with MiXCR into one record per CDR3 protein. The table lists 65,000 to 90,000 distinct CDR3 sequences, 14% of them singletons. The data derive from a study of human T cells and chemical hapten exposure. The length of the CDR3 is 15 residues. Trimming cost V 0 bases and J 6 bases, with 11 bases left between them. The germline V gene has CDR1 MDHEN and CDR2 SYDVKM.

V and J are TRBV28 and TRBJ2-2; the D gene is possibly TRBD2 (6 bases). The sample consisted of whole blood, taken in connection with sensitization to the hapten diphenylcyclopropenone (DPC). The sequence was obtained from a woman aged 50 to 60 with alopecia areata. Some clones in this sample may be carry-over from other donors' samples. The CDR3 DNA sequence: TGTGCCAGCAGTTTATGGGACTACCCCTCCGGGGAGCTGTTTTTT. This sequence encodes CASSLWDYPSGELFF.